The text below deals with one TCR beta chain. What it binds is not known. These data are taken from a study of T-cell reconstitution after alpha-beta-depleted transplantation in children. Germline assignment: CDR1 SGHTA and CDR2 FQGTGA. This CDR3 is 13 amino acids long. The germline V and J ends were trimmed by 4 bases and 12 bases, with 16 bases remaining between them. During its preparation, the TCRbeta library received unique molecular identifiers. One entry per CDR3 protein, called by TCRdb with MiXCR from the PCR reads. The sample holds about 350,000 distinct CDR3 sequences, 15% to 20% seen once. General observations from the study: TCRbeta diversity was high at day 60 in some patients (a result of surviving recipient T cells and thymic progenitors). Several hundred expanded graft clones reportedly were the source of alpha-beta T cells about two months after transplant.

The rearrangement joins TRBV7-3 to TRBJ2-1; no clear D. The sequencing here drew on PBMCs, mostly from graft donor cells, taken 360 days after TCRalphabeta/CD19-depleted stem cell transplant. This clonotype was obtained from a male patient between 2 and 10 years old who had a stem cell transplant for acute lymphoblastic leukemia, so the T cells may come from the graft donor. The DNA for the CDR3 is TGTGCCAGCAGCTCCACCGTCATAGCCCCGCAGTTCTTC. This gives the protein CASSSTVIAPQFF.